The next 7 T cell receptor beta chains were all read from a single sample in a study of shared clonotypes between healthy human individuals. Produced via immunoSEQ multiplex PCR; TCRdb's table is partial and in-frame only. This table has 2 million to 2.5 million clones, approximately 94% appearing once. Sequenced input: naive CD4+ T cells sorted from blood. Subset meaning: CD45RA+ positively selected. The receptors come from a man aged 18 to 29 in good health.

The chain recombines TRBV7-3 with TRBJ2-5, with 10 bases aligning to TRBD1. V shed 5 bases and J 3 bases; nucleotides not matched to a gene: 6. The CDR3 extends over 15 amino acids. The germline CDR1 and CDR2 sequences are SGHTA and FQGTGA. The CDR3 sequence is CASSRLGTGEETQYF. In nucleotides, the CDR3 is TGTGCCAGCAGCCGACTGGGGACAGGGGAAGAGACCCAGTACTTC.

The chain uses TRBV9 and TRBJ2-7; no reliable D call. The CDR3 contains 13 residues. Germline assignment: CDR1 SGDLS and CDR2 YYNGEE. The ends were cut back, 2 bases at V and 7 bases at J, with 13 bases in the middle. The CDR3 DNA follows: TGTGCCAGCAGCGTTTGGGCAGAAGGGGAGCAGTACTTC. This codes for CASSVWAEGEQYF.

This clone was seen a single time. The rearrangement joins TRBV6-9 to TRBJ2-5; tentatively, D is TRBD1 or TRBD2 (5 bases each). Judging by the DNA end, TRBJ2-7 fits better; the J call may be wrong. The CDR3 contains 16 residues. Germline CDR1 is MNHGY and CDR2 is SVAAGI. The CDR3 region is CASSYPRDPYSYEQYF. In DNA, the CDR3 is TGTGCCAGCAGTTATCCCCGGGACCCCTACTCCTACGAGCAGTACTTC.

The J gene is TRBJ2-1, the V gene TRBV5-1; TRBD2 agrees at 8 bases. Germline CDR1 is SGHRS and CDR2 is YFSETQ. J gave up 4 bases and V 0 bases, and 6 bases lay outside the gene matches. The CDR3 contains 16 residues. CDR3 in amino acids: CASSLAVAGGYNEQFF. The DNA of the CDR3 is TGCGCCAGCAGCTTGGCCGTTGCGGGGGGTTACAATGAGCAGTTCTTC.

The V and J genes are TRBV30 and TRBJ2-3; D possibly corresponds to TRBD2 (6 bases). Trimming shortened V by 0 bases and J by 1 base, and 11 bases separated the two germline ends. CDR3 size: 15 residues. The V gene's germline CDR1 is GTSNPN and CDR2 SVGIG (reference sequence). The CDR3 DNA reads as TGTGCCTGGAGTGTACGGGCTAGCGGCACAGATACGCAGTATTTT. This sequence encodes CAWSVRASGTDTQYF.

The rearrangement links TRBV14 to TRBJ2-7, with D tentatively TRBD1 (6 bases). CDR3 length equals 16 residues. From germline, CDR1 is SGHDN and CDR2 FVKESK. V was cut by 1 base and J by 3 bases, with 16 bases left in between. The CDR3 DNA is TGTGCCAGCAGCCAAGCTACAGGGCAGAGGGTCTACGAGCAGTACTTC. Translating it yields CASSQATGQRVYEQYF. Full variable domain (remainder filled in from reference TRBV14 and TRBJ2-7): EAGVTQFPSHSVIEKGQTVTLRCDPISGHDNLYWYRRVMGKEIKFLLHFVKESKQDESGMPNNRFLAERTGGTYSTLKVQPAELEDSGVYFCASSQATGQRVYEQYFGPGTRLTVT.

The chain employs TRBV15 and TRBJ2-5; perhaps TRBD1 as D (6 bases). Trimming removed 0 bases from V and 2 bases from J, with 13 bases in between. Germline assignment: CDR1 LNHNV and CDR2 YYDKDF (reference sequence). The CDR3 has 16 amino acids. The CDR3 nucleotides are TGTGCCACCAGCAGAGATTCCATCAGGGGTCAAGAGACCCAGTACTTC. This sequence encodes CATSRDSIRGQETQYF.